The source of this T cell receptor (beta chain) is a study of Ad26.COV2.S vaccination and SARS-CoV-2 variants. The data were produced by immunoSEQ multiplex PCR, yet TCRdb's version contains in-frame clones alone and is incomplete. The sample records some 300,000 clones, 70% to 90% being singletons. Treatment specified: about 20 received Ad26.COV2.S at low or high dose, single or two shots; 5 received placebo; per-sample allocation not given. Repertoires come from day 63 after the first vaccine or placebo injection. Germline CDR1 SGHDT, CDR2 YYEEEE. The CDR3 has 17 residues. V trimming: 3 bases; J trimming: 0 bases; junction bases outside the gene matches: 11.

Sample: peripheral blood, taken in a trial of Ad26.COV2.S vaccine versus placebo. The receptor's source is a person between 18 and 65 years old who received the Ad26.COV2.S COVID-19 vaccine or a placebo. The rearrangement uses TRBV5-6 and TRBJ2-7; 8 bases map to TRBD1. CDR3 sequence: CASSSGFRGLSSYEQYF. The CDR3 bases are TGTGCCAGCAGCTCGGGGTTCAGGGGGCTAAGCTCCTACGAGCAGTACTTC.